The T cell receptor beta chain under discussion was sequenced for a study of T cells after yellow fever vaccination. Each CDR3 protein is one row after TCRdb ran MiXCR on the 5' RACE reads. The repertoire holds some 320,000 distinct CDR3 sequences, over 3.5% seen once, with roughly 19% in the top ten. The CDR3 runs 14 residues. Germline V CDR1 and CDR2: GTSNPN, SVGIG (reference sequence). Trimming removed 3 bases at V and 2 bases at J, with 14 bases between. This clonotype was counted many times. The receptor comes from a man aged 18 to 29 who received the YFV17D yellow fever vaccine. This chain links TRBV30 with TRBJ2-7, with a possible D match to TRBD1 (7 bases). The specimen comprised PBMCs, sampled 15 days after the yellow fever booster vaccination. The chain's CDR3 is CAWRAGGGPYEQYF. In DNA form, the CDR3 reads TGTGCCTGGAGAGCAGGGGGAGGACCCTACGAGCAGTACTTC.